These 16 T cell receptor beta chains came from one sample sequenced in a study of CD8+CD57+ T cells in acquired aplastic anemia. Patients selected for sequencing had displayed CD8+CD57+ cell expansion by flow cytometry. Genomic DNA was employed as the template in profiling TCR beta VDJ and CDR3. Each CDR3 protein is one row after TCRdb ran MiXCR on the reads. Here the sample spans about 200,000 distinct CDR3 sequences, 55% to 65% being singletons. Sequencing was carried out using sorted CD4+, CD8+, or CD8+CD57+ T cells (not recorded which) from PBMCs. These receptors originate from a human donor with aplastic anemia.

This chain connects TRBV20-1 to TRBJ1-1, with 9 bases matching TRBD1. Looked up from germline, CDR1 is DFQATT and CDR2 is SNEGSKA (reference sequence). The CDR3 runs to 17 residues. Trimming removed 3 bases from V and 1 base from J; junction bases left unmatched: 12. The CDR3 bases are TGCAGTGCTAGCGGCGCCGGACAGGGGACCGAGAACACTGAAGCTTTCTTT. This codes for CSASGAGQGTENTEAFF.

The rearrangement joins TRBV15 to TRBJ2-1; TRBD2 agrees at 7 bases. The CDR3 has 19 residues. V gave up 3 bases and J gave up 5 bases; unmatched junction bases: 19. Germline V gives CDR1 LNHNV, CDR2 YYDKDF (reference sequence). CDR3: CATSSLKGASGTEDNEQFF. The CDR3 bases are TGTGCCACCAGCAGCTTAAAAGGGGCTAGCGGTACAGAGGACAATGAGCAGTTCTTC.

The V call is TRBV5-1, the J call TRBJ1-3; D ambiguous. The germline V gene has CDR1 SGHRS and CDR2 YFSETQ. The CDR3 spans 19 residues. V dropped 3 bases and J dropped 0 bases, with 22 bases sitting between them. The CDR3 region is CASSYGPQTTSYSGNTIYF. The CDR3 DNA reads as TGCGCCAGCAGCTATGGGCCGCAAACTACCTCGTACTCTGGAAACACCATATATTTT.

Note on this clonotype: A read error may explain this, as a much larger clone is one base away. The V and J genes are TRBV9 and TRBJ1-6; perhaps TRBD1 as D (5 bases). Germline loops: CDR1 SGDLS, CDR2 YYNGEE. The CDR3 runs 15 residues. This chain's CDR3 is CASSARDGGYSPLQF. The CDR3 DNA sequence: TGTGCCAGCAGCGCCCGGGACGGGGGGTATTCACCCCTCCAATTT.

V gene TRBV15 combines with J gene TRBJ2-3, with 11 bases fitting TRBD1. Germline CDR1 is LNHNV and CDR2 is YYDKDF (reference sequence). Trimming cost V 5 bases and J 1 base; bases outside gene matches: 11. This CDR3 has 18 residues. The CDR3 region is CATSRTGGAQARTDTQYF. DNA for the CDR3: TGTGCCACCAGCCGGACAGGGGGCGCGCAGGCCCGCACAGATACGCAGTATTTT.

This clonotype was counted at least ten times. The chain carries TRBV11-2 and TRBJ2-7; D not certain. Trimming took off 7 bases at V and 2 bases at J, with 15 bases between the two ends. The CDR3 totals 14 residues. From germline, CDR1 is SGHAT and CDR2 FQNNGV. The CDR3 bases are TGTGCCAGCACAAAGAACCCCAATCCCTACGAGCAGTACTTC. Translation: CASTKNPNPYEQYF.

The chain couples TRBV6-4 to TRBJ2-7, with TRBD1 as a possible D gene (5 bases). The CDR3 covers 17 residues. V was cut by 3 bases and J by 7 bases, with 25 bases left in between. In germline, CDR1 is MRHNA, CDR2 SNTAGT. The CDR3 DNA sequence: TGTGCCAGCAGTGAAAGAAGAGGCAGGGCCTCATACAATGAGCAGTACTTC. This sequence encodes CASSERRGRASYNEQYF.

This clonotype was recorded a few times. The rearrangement uses TRBV7-6 and TRBJ2-7, with TRBD1 matching 7 bases. Germline trimming cut 5 bases from V and 1 base from J; bases unmatched to any gene: 5. Germline V lookup: CDR1 SGHVS, CDR2 FNYEAQ. The CDR3 spans 14 residues. CDR3 sequence: CASSPRDRSYEQYF. In DNA form, the CDR3 reads TGTGCCAGCAGCCCCCGGGACAGATCCTACGAGCAGTACTTC.

This clonotype came up many times. V gene TRBV12-3 or TRBV12-4 combines with J gene TRBJ1-1; 8 nucleotides line up with TRBD1. This CDR3 is built from 12 residues. With V trimmed by 7 bases and J by 4 bases, 2 bases remained unmatched. The CDR3 sequence is CASTDRGTEAFF. CDR3 coding DNA: TGTGCCAGCACCGACAGGGGCACTGAAGCTTTCTTT.

The J gene is TRBJ1-1, the V gene TRBV12-3 or TRBV12-4, with D perhaps matching TRBD1 (6 bases). CDR3 length equals 15 residues. Trimming pared 4 bases from V and 1 base from J, leaving 13 bases between. CDR3 nucleotides: TGTGCCAGCAGTTACCACAGGGAAAAGAACACTGAAGCTTTCTTT. Residues: CASSYHREKNTEAFF.

This clonotype was counted many times. This rearrangement joins TRBV9 to TRBJ1-1, with no clear D. Germline V gene sequence: CDR1 SGDLS, CDR2 YYNGEE. With 5 bases removed from V and 2 bases from J, the gap between germline ends came to 16 bases. The CDR3 covers 15 residues. CDR3 DNA sequence: TGTGCCAGCAGTCCCAGCAGAAACTCAAACACTGAAGCTTTCTTT. This codes for CASSPSRNSNTEAFF.

The gene calls are TRBV19 and TRBJ1-1; D gene ambiguous. Looked up from germline, CDR1 is LNHDA and CDR2 is SQIVND (reference sequence). The CDR3 spans 13 residues. The V gene lost 4 bases and the J gene lost 3 bases, with 9 bases spanning the gap. CDR3: CASSTAVDTEAFF. CDR3 in DNA: TGTGCCAGTAGTACTGCGGTGGACACTGAAGCTTTCTTT.

The chain carries TRBV15 and TRBJ2-1; 8 bases match TRBD1. The V segment lost 1 base and the J segment 3 bases; nucleotides outside the gene matches: 8. Germline assignment: CDR1 LNHNV and CDR2 YYDKDF (reference sequence). The CDR3 loop spans 17 amino acids. This CDR3 is CATSRVLTGDYYNEQFF. As DNA, the CDR3 is TGTGCCACCAGCAGAGTCTTGACAGGGGATTACTACAATGAGCAGTTCTTC.

The chain carries TRBV7-6 and TRBJ2-1; D unresolved. The CDR3 covers 16 residues. V shed 3 bases and J shed 2 bases, with 14 bases lying between them. The germline gives CDR1 SGHVS, CDR2 FNYEAQ. CDR3 bases: TGTGCCAGCAGCTTTCGAGGCCTTACCGCCTACAATGAGCAGTTCTTC. It translates to CASSFRGLTAYNEQFF.

The V call is TRBV2, the J call TRBJ1-5, with no clear D. Germline values: CDR1 SNHLY, CDR2 FYNNEI. V shed 7 bases and J shed 4 bases, with 17 bases lying between them. This CDR3 has 15 amino acids. CDR3 DNA: TGTGCCAGCACGGCTATGAAGAACAGAAATCAGCCCCAGCATTTT. The encoded protein is CASTAMKNRNQPQHF.

This clonotype was detected only a few times. The chain has TRBV12-3 or TRBV12-4 and TRBJ1-1; TRBD1 matches at 9 bases. V was clipped by 6 bases and J by 1 base; unmatched bases: 6. This CDR3 comprises 15 residues. CDR3 nucleotide sequence: TGTGCCAGCAGAATTACAGGGGGCTCGAACACTGAAGCTTTCTTT. Translation: CASRITGGSNTEAFF.